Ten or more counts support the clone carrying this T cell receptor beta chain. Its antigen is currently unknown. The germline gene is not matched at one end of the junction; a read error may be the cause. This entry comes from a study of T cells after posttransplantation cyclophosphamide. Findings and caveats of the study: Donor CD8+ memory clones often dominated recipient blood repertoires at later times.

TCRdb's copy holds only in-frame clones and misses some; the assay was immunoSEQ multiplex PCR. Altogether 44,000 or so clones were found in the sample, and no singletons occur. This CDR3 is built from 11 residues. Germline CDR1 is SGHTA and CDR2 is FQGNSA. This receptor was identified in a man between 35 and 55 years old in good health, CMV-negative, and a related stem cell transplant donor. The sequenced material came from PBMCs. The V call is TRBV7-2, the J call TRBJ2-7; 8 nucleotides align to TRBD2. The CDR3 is CASSLSGLANF. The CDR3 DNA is TGTGCCAGCAGCTTATCCGGACTAGCCAACTTC. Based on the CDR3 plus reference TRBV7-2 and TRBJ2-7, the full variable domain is GAGVSQSPSNKVTEKGKDVELRCDPISGHTALYWYRQSLGQGLEFLIYFQGNSAPDKSGLPSDRFSAERTGGSVSTLTIQRTQQEDSAVYLCASSLSGLANFGPGTRLTVT.